This T cell receptor beta chain is from a study of somatic mutations in cytotoxic T cells in rheumatoid arthritis. General study findings and limits: In rheumatoid arthritis patients, the slight underrepresentation of TRBV07 was not adjusted for multiple comparisons.

V was pared by 1 base and J by 0 bases, with 6 bases between. The CDR3 length is 14 residues. Germline CDR1 reads SGHDN; CDR2 reads FVKESK. Regarding this clone: Its matching antigen is unknown.

Using immunoSEQ multiplex PCR, the repertoire was profiled, and TCRdb retains in-frame clones only, with some absent. The sample holds around 15,000 clones; around four fifths are singletons and the top ten take roughly 19%. The sequence came from an adult with rheumatoid arthritis. The chain couples TRBV14 to TRBJ1-1; D is unclear. The sequenced sample consisted of CD8+ T cells sorted from blood. The CDR3: CASSQARMNTEAFF. The CDR3 DNA follows: TGTGCCAGCAGCCAAGCCCGAATGAACACTGAAGCTTTCTTT. Full variable domain (rest looked up from reference TRBV14 and TRBJ1-1): EAGVTQFPSHSVIEKGQTVTLRCDPISGHDNLYWYRRVMGKEIKFLLHFVKESKQDESGMPNNRFLAERTGGTYSTLKVQPAELEDSGVYFCASSQARMNTEAFFGQGTRLTVV.